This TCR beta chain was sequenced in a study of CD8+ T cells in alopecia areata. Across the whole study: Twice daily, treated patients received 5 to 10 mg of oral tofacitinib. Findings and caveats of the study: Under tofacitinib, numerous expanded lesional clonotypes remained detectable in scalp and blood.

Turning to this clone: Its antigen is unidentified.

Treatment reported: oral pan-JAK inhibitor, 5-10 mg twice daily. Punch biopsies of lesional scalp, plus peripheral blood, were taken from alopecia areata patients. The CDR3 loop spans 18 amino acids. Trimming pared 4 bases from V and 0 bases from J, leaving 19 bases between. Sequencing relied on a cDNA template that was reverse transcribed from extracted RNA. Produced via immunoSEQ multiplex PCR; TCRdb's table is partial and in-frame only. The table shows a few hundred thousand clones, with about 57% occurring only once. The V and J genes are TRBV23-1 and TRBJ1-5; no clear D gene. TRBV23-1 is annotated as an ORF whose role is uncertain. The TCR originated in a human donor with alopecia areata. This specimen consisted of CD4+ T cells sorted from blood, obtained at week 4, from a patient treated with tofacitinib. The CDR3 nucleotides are TGCGCCAGCAGTCCCGGTCGAGGGAGGGTGAATAGCAATCAGCCCCAGCATTTT. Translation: CASSPGRGRVNSNQPQHF.